What follows are 17 T cell receptor beta chains derived from one specimen sequenced in a study of cytomegalovirus exposure and HLA in healthy donors (dated by TCRdb to the late 2010s). Library preparation was by the immunoSEQ multiplex PCR assay. The multiplex PCR relied on a mix of 60 forward primers for TCR Vbeta segments and 13 reverse primers for TCR Jbeta segments. This immuneACCESS table, as held by TCRdb, lists in-frame sequences with V and J called but not all clones. Of the missing ones, under half trace to an unresolved V gene in checked studies; the others have no known cause. For this sample there are about 110,000 clones; approximately 76% appear just once. Of the sample, around 2.1% is held by the ten largest clones. Sequenced sample: PBMCs. Every receptor here comes from a man younger than 35 in good health and CMV-seronegative.

This chain joins TRBV19 and TRBJ2-3, with 8 bases lining up with TRBD2. In germline, CDR1 is LNHDA, CDR2 SQIVND (reference sequence). CDR3 length: 14 residues. V lost 1 base and J lost 6; bases outside the gene matches: 3. The CDR3 nucleotides are TGTGCCAGTAGTATAGGGCTAGCGGGTGATACGCAGTATTTT. Amino acids: CASSIGLAGDTQYF.

The genes are TRBV5-4 and TRBJ2-5; no firm D call. The germline V gene has CDR1 SGHNT and CDR2 YYREEE (reference sequence). V was pared by 0 bases and J by 2 bases, with 5 bases between. The length of the CDR3 is 13 residues. The CDR3 region is CASSLDSQETQYF. The CDR3 bases are TGTGCCAGCAGCTTGGACAGTCAAGAGACCCAGTACTTC.

This clone appeared a single time. The chain employs TRBV4-2 and TRBJ1-4, with TRBD1 identical over 11 bases. The CDR3 contains 14 residues. Per the germline V gene, CDR1 is LGHNA and CDR2 is YNFKEQ. The V gene end was trimmed by 4 bases and the J gene end by 7 bases; junction bases not matched to a gene: 2. CDR3 protein: CASSRDRGGEKLFF. The CDR3 bases are TGTGCCAGCAGCCGGGACAGGGGGGGTGAAAAACTGTTTTTT.

The chain couples TRBV5-1 to TRBJ2-5, with a weak D call TRBD1 (6 bases). The CDR3 is 15 residues long. The V gene's germline CDR1 is SGHRS and CDR2 YFSETQ. V lost 0 bases, J lost 2 bases, and 11 bases lay in between. The CDR3 sequence: CASSLVRGYQETQYF. As DNA, the CDR3 is TGCGCCAGCAGCTTGGTGAGGGGGTATCAAGAGACCCAGTACTTC.

The rearrangement links TRBV13 to TRBJ2-1; 7 nucleotides align to TRBD1. There are 15 residues in the CDR3. Per the germline V gene, CDR1 is PRHDT and CDR2 is FYEKMQ (reference sequence). Trimming at V came to 5 bases and at J to 5 bases, leaving 9 bases not matched to a gene. DNA for the CDR3: TGTGCCAGCAGCCATCGACAGGGTCCCCACAATGAGCAGTTCTTC. Translated: CASSHRQGPHNEQFF. The whole variable domain, filled in from reference TRBV13 and TRBJ2-1, reads AAGVIQSPRHLIKEKRETATLKCYPIPRHDTVYWYQQGPGQDPQFLISFYEKMQSDKGSIPDRFSAQQFSDYHSELNMSSLELGDSALYFCASSHRQGPHNEQFFGPGTRLTVL.

The chain links TRBV15 to TRBJ2-5, with a weak D call TRBD2 (5 bases). Per germline, CDR1 LNHNV and CDR2 YYDKDF (reference sequence). Trimming removed 4 bases from V and 5 bases from J, with 17 bases in between. The CDR3 has 15 amino acids. This chain's CDR3 is CATSTPRSRGETQYF. The CDR3 DNA sequence: TGTGCCACCAGCACCCCCCGGTCCAGAGGGGAGACCCAGTACTTC. Variable domain in full (rest from reference TRBV15 and TRBJ2-5): DAMVIQNPRYQVTQFGKPVTLSCSQTLNHNVMYWYQQKSSQAPKLLFHYYDKDFNNEADTPDNFQSRRPNTSFCFLDIRSPGLGDTAMYLCATSTPRSRGETQYFGPGTRLLVL.

J is TRBJ2-7 and V is TRBV5-1; 8 nucleotides agree with TRBD1. Germline V gene sequence: CDR1 SGHRS, CDR2 YFSETQ. Trimming at V came to 6 bases and at J to 5 bases, leaving 10 bases not matched to a gene. There are 14 residues in the CDR3. CDR3 loop: CASKQGVDYDEQYF. The CDR3 nucleotides read TGCGCCAGCAAACAGGGGGTGGATTACGACGAGCAGTACTTC.

The genes are TRBV7-3 and TRBJ2-1; TRBD1 is a possible D gene (6 bases). The length of the CDR3 is 15 residues. Germline-derived CDR1 and CDR2 are SGHTA and FQGTGA. Trimming removed 5 bases from V and 7 bases from J, with 18 bases in between. The DNA of the CDR3 is TGTGCCAGCAGCCCAACGCTGGGGGCCGGTAATGAGCAGTTCTTC. This gives the protein CASSPTLGAGNEQFF.

This chain connects TRBV5-1 to TRBJ2-5; 12 bases map to TRBD2. The end of the DNA is better explained by TRBJ2-7, so the J call may be wrong. The germline V gene encodes CDR1 SGHRS and CDR2 YFSETQ. This CDR3 spans 16 amino acids. The CDR3 nucleotides are TGCGCCAGCAGCTTGGATTTCGGACTAGCGGGGCCCGAGCAGTACTTC. It specifies CASSLDFGLAGPEQYF.

The chain employs TRBV7-3 and TRBJ2-5, with D perhaps TRBD2 (5 bases). V was clipped by 5 bases and J by 5 bases, with 9 bases between them. The CDR3 length is 12 residues. Germline V gene lookup returns CDR1 SGHTA and CDR2 FQGTGA. Here the CDR3 DNA reads TGTGCCAGCAGCCCGTCGGGGGAGACCCAGTACTTC. As protein: CASSPSGETQYF. The whole variable domain, filled in from reference TRBV7-3 and TRBJ2-5, reads GAGVSQTPSNKVTEKGKYVELRCDPISGHTALYWYRQSLGQGPEFLIYFQGTGAADDSGLPNDRFFAVRPEGSVSTLKIQRTERGDSAVYLCASSPSGETQYFGPGTRLLVL.

The rearrangement joins TRBV29-1 to TRBJ2-2; the match to TRBD1 covers 8 bases. CDR3 size: 14 residues. Germline assignment: CDR1 SQVTM and CDR2 ANQGSEA. V lost 7 bases and J lost 3; bases outside the gene matches: 7. The CDR3, as DNA: TGCAGCGCCCGCGGACAGGGAGACACCGGGGAGCTGTTTTTT. It translates to CSARGQGDTGELFF.

In its sample, this clone was seen once. This chain uses TRBV2 with TRBJ1-6; TRBD1 agrees at 10 bases. CDR3 length equals 14 residues. The germline CDR1 and CDR2 sequences are SNHLY and FYNNEI. V was pared by 7 bases and J by 9 bases, with 6 bases of the junction left unmatched. CDR3: CASTGTGVFSPLHF. CDR3 DNA sequence: TGTGCCAGCACAGGGACAGGGGTTTTTTCACCCCTCCACTTT.

The chain links TRBV2 to TRBJ2-3, with 7 nucleotides matching TRBD2. The CDR3 loop spans 15 amino acids. V lost 2 bases to trimming and J lost 2 bases; unmatched junction nucleotides: 4. CDR1 is SNHLY and CDR2 is FYNNEI in the germline V gene. The chain's CDR3 is CASSEYGGTTDTQYF. The CDR3 DNA follows: TGTGCCAGCAGTGAATACGGGGGGACCACAGATACGCAGTATTTT.

This clone was counted a single time. The genes are TRBV7-2 and TRBJ1-3; D gene uncertain. Germline lookup yields CDR1 SGHTA and CDR2 FQGNSA. Trimming shortened V by 4 bases and J by 5 bases, and 6 bases separated the two germline ends. The CDR3 covers 12 residues. The CDR3 nucleotides are TGTGCCAGCAGCTCCGAGAGAAACACCATATATTTT. Translated, it gives CASSSERNTIYF.

In this sample, this clone turned up a few times. The chain carries TRBV5-6 and TRBJ2-7; D may be TRBD1 (6 bases). V was pared by 4 bases and J by 3 bases, with 11 bases between. The CDR3 extends over 13 amino acids. Per the germline V gene, CDR1 is SGHDT and CDR2 is YYEEEE. In DNA, the CDR3 is TGTGCCAGCAGCGCCGGGACATTCTACGAGCAGTACTTC. It is translated as CASSAGTFYEQYF.

This sequence joins TRBV7-8 and TRBJ1-2; TRBD1 aligns across 8 bases. The ends lost 5 bases at V and 4 bases at J; junction bases unmatched: 6. This CDR3 has 14 amino acids. The germline V gene encodes CDR1 SGHVS and CDR2 FQNEAQ. The CDR3 region is CASSASTGAYGYTF. In nucleotides, the CDR3 is TGTGCCAGCAGCGCCTCGACAGGGGCCTATGGCTACACCTTC.

The genes are TRBV7-3 and TRBJ2-1; D gene ambiguous. V lost 6 bases and J 0 bases, leaving 12 bases between the germline ends. This CDR3 is built from 15 residues. Germline CDR1 and CDR2: SGHTA and FQGTGA. The CDR3 DNA follows: TGTGCCAGCAGTAACAGTGCCCTCTCCTACAATGAGCAGTTCTTC. It encodes CASSNSALSYNEQFF.